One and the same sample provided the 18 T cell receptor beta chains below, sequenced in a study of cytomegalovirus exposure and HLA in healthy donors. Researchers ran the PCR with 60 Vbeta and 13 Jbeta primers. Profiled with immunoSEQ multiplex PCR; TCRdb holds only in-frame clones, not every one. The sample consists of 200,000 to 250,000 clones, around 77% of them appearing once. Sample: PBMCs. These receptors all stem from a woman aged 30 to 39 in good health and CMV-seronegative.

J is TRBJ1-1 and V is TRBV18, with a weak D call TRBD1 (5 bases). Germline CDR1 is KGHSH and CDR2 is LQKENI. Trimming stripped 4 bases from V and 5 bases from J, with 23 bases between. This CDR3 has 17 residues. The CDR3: CASSLRREPNLKTEAFF. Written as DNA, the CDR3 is TGTGCCAGCTCACTCCGCAGGGAACCGAACTTAAAAACTGAAGCTTTCTTT.

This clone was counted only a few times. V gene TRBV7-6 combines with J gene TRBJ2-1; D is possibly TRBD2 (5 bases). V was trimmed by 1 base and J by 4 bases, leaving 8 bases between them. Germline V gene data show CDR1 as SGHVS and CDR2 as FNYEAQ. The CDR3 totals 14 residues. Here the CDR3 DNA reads TGTGCCAGCAGCTTAGAGCGGAGATACAATGAGCAGTTCTTC. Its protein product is CASSLERRYNEQFF.

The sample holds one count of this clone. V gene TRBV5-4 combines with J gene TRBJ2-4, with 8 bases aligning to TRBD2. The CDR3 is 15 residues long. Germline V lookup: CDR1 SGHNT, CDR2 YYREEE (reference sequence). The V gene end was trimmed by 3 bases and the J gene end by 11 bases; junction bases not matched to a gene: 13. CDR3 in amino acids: CASSSAPGLAGVQYF. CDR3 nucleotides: TGTGCCAGCAGCTCCGCCCCCGGGCTAGCGGGTGTTCAGTACTTC.

The CDR3 spells CARRTAPYEQYF. In nucleotides, the CDR3 is TGTGCCAGGCGGACAGCACCCTACGAGCAGTACTTC. The chain links TRBV25-1 to TRBJ2-7, with a tentative D call TRBD1 (6 bases). Germline values: CDR1 MGHDK, CDR2 SYGVNS. The CDR3 loop spans 12 amino acids. V was trimmed by 9 bases and J by 2 bases, leaving 11 bases between them.

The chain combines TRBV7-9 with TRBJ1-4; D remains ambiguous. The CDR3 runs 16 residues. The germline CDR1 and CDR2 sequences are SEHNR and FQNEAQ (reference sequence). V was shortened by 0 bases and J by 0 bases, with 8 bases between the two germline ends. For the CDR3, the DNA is TGTGCCAGCAGCTTAGCATACAGTGCAACTAATGAAAAACTGTTTTTT. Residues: CASSLAYSATNEKLFF.

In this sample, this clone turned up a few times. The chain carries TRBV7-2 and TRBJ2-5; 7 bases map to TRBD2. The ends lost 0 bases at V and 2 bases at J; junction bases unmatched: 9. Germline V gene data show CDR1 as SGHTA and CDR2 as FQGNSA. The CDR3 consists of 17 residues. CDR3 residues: CASSLAGGITLQETQYF. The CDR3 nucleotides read TGTGCCAGCAGCTTAGCGGGGGGGATTACCTTACAAGAGACCCAGTACTTC.

The CDR3 here is CAWTRMSLGRELFF. The CDR3 DNA is TGTGCCTGGACCCGCATGTCTTTAGGGAGGGAACTGTTTTTT. The chain employs TRBV30 and TRBJ1-4; D is undetermined. The germline V and J ends were trimmed by 4 bases and 12 bases, with 21 bases remaining between them. The V gene's germline CDR1 is GTSNPN and CDR2 SVGIG (reference sequence). CDR3 length: 14 residues.

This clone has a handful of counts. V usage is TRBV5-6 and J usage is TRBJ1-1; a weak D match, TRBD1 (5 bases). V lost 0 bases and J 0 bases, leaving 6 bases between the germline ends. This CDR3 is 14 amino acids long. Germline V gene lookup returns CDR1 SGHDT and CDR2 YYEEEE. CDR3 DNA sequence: TGTGCCAGCAGCTTGGACAGGATGAACACTGAAGCTTTCTTT. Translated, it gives CASSLDRMNTEAFF.

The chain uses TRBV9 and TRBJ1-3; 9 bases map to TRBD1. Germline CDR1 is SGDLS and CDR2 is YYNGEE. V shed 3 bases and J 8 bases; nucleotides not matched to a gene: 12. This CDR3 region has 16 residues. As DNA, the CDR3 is TGTGCCAGCAGCGCAGACGCCGGGACAGGGAGGTACACCATATATTTT. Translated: CASSADAGTGRYTIYF.

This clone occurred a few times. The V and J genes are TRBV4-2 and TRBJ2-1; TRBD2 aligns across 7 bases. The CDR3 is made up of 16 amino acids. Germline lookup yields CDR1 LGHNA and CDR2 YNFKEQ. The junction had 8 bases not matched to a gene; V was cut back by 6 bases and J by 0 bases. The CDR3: CASSVLAGSSYNEQFF. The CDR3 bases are TGTGCCAGCAGTGTTTTAGCGGGCAGCTCCTACAATGAGCAGTTCTTC.

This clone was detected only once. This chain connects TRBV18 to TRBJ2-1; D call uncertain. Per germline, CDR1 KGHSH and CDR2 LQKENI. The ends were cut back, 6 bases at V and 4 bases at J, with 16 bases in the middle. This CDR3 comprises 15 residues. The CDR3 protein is CASSHSERRYNEQFF. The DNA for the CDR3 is TGTGCCAGCTCCCACTCGGAGAGACGGTACAATGAGCAGTTCTTC.

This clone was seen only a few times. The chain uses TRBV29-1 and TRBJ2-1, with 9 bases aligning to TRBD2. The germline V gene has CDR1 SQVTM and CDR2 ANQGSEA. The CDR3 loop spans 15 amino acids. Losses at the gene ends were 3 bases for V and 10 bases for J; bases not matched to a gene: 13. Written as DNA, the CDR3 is TGCAGCGTTGAGGGACTAGCCCACCTTCAGGCCGAGCAGTTCTTC. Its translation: CSVEGLAHLQAEQFF.

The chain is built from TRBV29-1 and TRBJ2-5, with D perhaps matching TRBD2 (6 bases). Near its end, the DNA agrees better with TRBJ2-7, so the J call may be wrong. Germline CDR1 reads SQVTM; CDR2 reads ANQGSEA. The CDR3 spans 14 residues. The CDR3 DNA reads TGCAGCGTTGAAGAATCGCGCGGAGGGTACGAGCAGTACTTC. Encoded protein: CSVEESRGGYEQYF.

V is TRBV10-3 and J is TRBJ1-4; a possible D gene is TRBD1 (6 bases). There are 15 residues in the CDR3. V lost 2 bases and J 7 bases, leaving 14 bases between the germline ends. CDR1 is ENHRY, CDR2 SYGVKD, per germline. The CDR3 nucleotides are TGTGCCATCAGTGAGAGGGGGGGGCCCGGTGAAAAACTGTTTTTT. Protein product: CAISERGGPGEKLFF.

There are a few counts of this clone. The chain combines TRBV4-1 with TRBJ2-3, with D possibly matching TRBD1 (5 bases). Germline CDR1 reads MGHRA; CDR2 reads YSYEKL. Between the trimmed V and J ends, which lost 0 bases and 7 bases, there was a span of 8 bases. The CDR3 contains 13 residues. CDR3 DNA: TGCGCCAGCAGCCAAGAAGGGGCGTATACGCAGTATTTT. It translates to CASSQEGAYTQYF.

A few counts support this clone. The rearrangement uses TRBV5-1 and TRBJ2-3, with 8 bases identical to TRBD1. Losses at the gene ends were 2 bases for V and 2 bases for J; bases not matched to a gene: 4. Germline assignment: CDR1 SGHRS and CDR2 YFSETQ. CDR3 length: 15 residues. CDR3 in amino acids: CASSLQGGYTDTQYF. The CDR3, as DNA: TGCGCCAGCAGCTTACAGGGGGGATACACAGATACGCAGTATTTT.

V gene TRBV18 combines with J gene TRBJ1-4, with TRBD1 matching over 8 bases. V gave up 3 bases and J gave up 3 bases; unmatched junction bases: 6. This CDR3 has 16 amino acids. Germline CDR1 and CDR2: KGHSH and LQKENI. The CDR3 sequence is CASSPGQGPANEKLFF. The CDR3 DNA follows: TGTGCCAGCTCACCCGGACAGGGACCCGCTAATGAAAAACTGTTTTTT.

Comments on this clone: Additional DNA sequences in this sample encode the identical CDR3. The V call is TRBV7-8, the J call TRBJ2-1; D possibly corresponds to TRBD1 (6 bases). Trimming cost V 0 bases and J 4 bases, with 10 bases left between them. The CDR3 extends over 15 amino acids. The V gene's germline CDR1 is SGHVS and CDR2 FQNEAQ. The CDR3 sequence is CASSLAQGTYNEQFF. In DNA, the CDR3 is TGTGCCAGCAGCTTAGCGCAGGGGACGTACAATGAGCAGTTCTTC.